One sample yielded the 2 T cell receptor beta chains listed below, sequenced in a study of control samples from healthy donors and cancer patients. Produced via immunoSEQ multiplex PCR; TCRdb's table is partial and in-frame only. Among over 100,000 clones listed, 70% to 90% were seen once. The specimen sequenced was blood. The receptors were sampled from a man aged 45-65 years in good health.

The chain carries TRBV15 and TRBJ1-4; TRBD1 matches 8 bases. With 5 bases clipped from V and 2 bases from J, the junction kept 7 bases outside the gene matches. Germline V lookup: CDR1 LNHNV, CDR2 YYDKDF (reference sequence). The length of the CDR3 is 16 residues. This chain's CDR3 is CATSGQGASTNEKLFF. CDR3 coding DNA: TGTGCCACCAGCGGGCAGGGGGCGAGCACTAATGAAAAACTGTTTTTT.

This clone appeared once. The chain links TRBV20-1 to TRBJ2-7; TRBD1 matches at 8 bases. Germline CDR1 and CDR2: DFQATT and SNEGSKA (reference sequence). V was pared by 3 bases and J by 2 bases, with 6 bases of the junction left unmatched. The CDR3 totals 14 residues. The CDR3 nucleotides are TGCAGTGCTAGTCTACGACAGGGGCCCTACGAGCAGTACTTC. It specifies CSASLRQGPYEQYF.